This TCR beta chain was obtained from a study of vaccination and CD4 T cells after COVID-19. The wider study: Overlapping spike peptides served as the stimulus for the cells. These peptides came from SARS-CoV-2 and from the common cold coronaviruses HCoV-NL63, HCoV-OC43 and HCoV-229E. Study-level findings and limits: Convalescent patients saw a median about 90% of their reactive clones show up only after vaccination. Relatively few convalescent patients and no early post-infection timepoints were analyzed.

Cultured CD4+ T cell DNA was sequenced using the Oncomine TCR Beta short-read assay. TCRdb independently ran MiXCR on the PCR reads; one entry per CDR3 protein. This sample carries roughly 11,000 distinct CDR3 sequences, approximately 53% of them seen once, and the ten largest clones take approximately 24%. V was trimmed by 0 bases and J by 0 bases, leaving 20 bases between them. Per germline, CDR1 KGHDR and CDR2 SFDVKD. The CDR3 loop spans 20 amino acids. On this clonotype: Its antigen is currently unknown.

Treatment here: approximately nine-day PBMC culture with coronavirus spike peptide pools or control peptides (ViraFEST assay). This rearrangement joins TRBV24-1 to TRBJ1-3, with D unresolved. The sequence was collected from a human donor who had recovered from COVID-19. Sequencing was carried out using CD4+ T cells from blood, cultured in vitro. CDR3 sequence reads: CATSDLQILGPGYSGNTIYF. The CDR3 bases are TGTGCCACCAGTGATTTGCAAATCCTTGGTCCGGGTTACTCTGGAAACACCATATATTTT.